The 17 T cell receptor beta chains given below trace back to one sample, sequenced in a study of blood T cell repertoires in COVID-19. Sequencing was performed with immunoSEQ multiplex PCR; in TCRdb, only in-frame clones are kept and a portion is missing. The sample includes a few hundred thousand clones, around 90% seen only once; the top ten take about 15%. The specimen was PBMCs or T cells enriched from blood (not recorded which). The receptors originated from a woman between 45 and 60 years old with acute COVID-19.

V gene TRBV11-2 combines with J gene TRBJ2-3; 10 positions match TRBD2. This CDR3 is 17 amino acids long. CDR1 SGHAT and CDR2 FQNNGV come from the germline V gene. V trimming: 1 base; J trimming: 1 base; junction bases outside the gene matches: 5. The CDR3 DNA follows: TGTGCCAGCAGCTTAGGCGCTAGCGGGAGTCGCACAGATACGCAGTATTTT. Amino acids: CASSLGASGSRTDTQYF.

This clone was seen more than once but under ten times. The V gene is TRBV18, the J gene TRBJ2-7, with 12 bases aligning to TRBD1. This CDR3 has 14 residues. CDR1 is KGHSH, CDR2 LQKENI, per germline. J lost 6 bases, V lost 4 bases, and 4 bases had no gene match. CDR3 DNA sequence: TGTGCCAGCTCACTCCGGGACAGGGGGCGCGAGCAGTACTTC. Translating it yields CASSLRDRGREQYF.

The chain carries TRBV5-1 and TRBJ1-4, with 9 nucleotides matching TRBD1. CDR3 length: 15 amino acids. The trim removed 2 bases at V and 7 bases at J, leaving 6 bases unmatched. Per germline, CDR1 SGHRS and CDR2 YFSETQ. The CDR3 sequence: CASSFSTGGSEKLFF. CDR3 in DNA: TGCGCCAGCAGCTTTTCGACAGGGGGAAGTGAAAAACTGTTTTTT.

The rearrangement joins TRBV6-5 to TRBJ1-3; D is unresolved. CDR1 and CDR2 (germline): MNHEY, SVGAGI. Deletions cut 2 bases from V and 0 bases from J, with 8 bases between. This CDR3 spans 15 amino acids. The CDR3 nucleotides read TGTGCCAGCAGTTACGGTAGTCGCTCTGGAAACACCATATATTTT. As protein: CASSYGSRSGNTIYF.

The chain combines TRBV18 with TRBJ2-1; 9 bases fit TRBD1. Losses at the gene ends were 4 bases for V and 7 bases for J; bases not matched to a gene: 8. The germline CDR1 and CDR2 sequences are KGHSH and LQKENI. The length of the CDR3 is 15 residues. CDR3 coding DNA: TGTGCCAGCTCACTAGACAGGGGGTTGTTGAATGAGCAGTTCTTC. This gives the protein CASSLDRGLLNEQFF.

This clone was seen once. The chain carries TRBV28 and TRBJ1-2; D might be TRBD1 (6 bases). The CDR3 runs 14 residues. Germline assignment: CDR1 MDHEN and CDR2 SYDVKM. The V and J ends lost 4 bases and 4 bases respectively, with 13 bases between them. The chain's CDR3 is CASSSGTIPYGYTF. As DNA, the CDR3 is TGTGCCAGCAGTTCGGGGACAATCCCCTATGGCTACACCTTC.

This chain links TRBV11-2 with TRBJ2-7; D not resolved. Trimming shortened V by 5 bases and J by 4 bases, and 6 bases separated the two germline ends. The CDR3 extends over 11 amino acids. Germline V gene data show CDR1 as SGHAT and CDR2 as FQNNGV. The CDR3 protein is CASSPQYEQYF. In DNA form, the CDR3 reads TGTGCCAGCAGCCCCCAGTACGAGCAGTACTTC.

The chain joins TRBV7-8 to TRBJ2-7, with a possible D match to TRBD2 (5 bases). CDR1 and CDR2 from the germline V gene are SGHVS and FQNEAQ. The CDR3 has 16 residues. Between the trimmed V and J ends, which lost 2 bases and 7 bases, there was a span of 21 bases. In DNA form, the CDR3 reads TGTGCCAGCAGCTTATCTCCAAAGCGGCAAACGGGAGAGCAGTACTTC. It yields the protein CASSLSPKRQTGEQYF.

This clone was found once. J is TRBJ2-7 and V is TRBV7-9; D uncertain. With 1 base removed from V and 3 bases from J, the gap between germline ends came to 10 bases. Germline V gene sequence: CDR1 SEHNR, CDR2 FQNEAQ (reference sequence). CDR3 size: 14 residues. CDR3 amino acids: CASSLDSLNYEQYF. In nucleotides, the CDR3 is TGTGCCAGCAGCTTAGACAGCTTGAACTACGAGCAGTACTTC.

The chain combines TRBV28 with TRBJ1-2; tentatively, D is TRBD1 (5 bases). Trimming stripped 8 bases from V and 8 bases from J, with 27 bases between. The CDR3 is 16 amino acids. Germline V CDR1 and CDR2: MDHEN, SYDVKM. The CDR3, as DNA: TGTGCCAGCCTCATGGAGGGGAATCTCCAAGTGGACGGCTACACCTTC. This gives the protein CASLMEGNLQVDGYTF.

This chain uses TRBV27 with TRBJ2-7; 7 bases are shared with TRBD1. The CDR3 spans 16 residues. Germline CDR1 reads MNHEY; CDR2 reads SMNVEV (reference sequence). V was clipped by 1 base and J by 2 bases; unmatched bases: 8. The CDR3 sequence is CASSLFGTENTYEQYF. CDR3 sequence (DNA): TGTGCCAGCAGTTTATTTGGGACAGAGAACACCTACGAGCAGTACTTC.

As concerns this clone: The sample carries other DNA sequences with the same CDR3. This sequence joins TRBV28 and TRBJ2-1, with 12 bases aligning to TRBD2. V was clipped by 6 bases and J by 3 bases; unmatched bases: 3. Germline V gene sequence: CDR1 MDHEN, CDR2 SYDVKM. The CDR3 totals 15 residues. Written as DNA, the CDR3 is TGTGCCAGCAGCCCGACTAGCGGGAGCTACAATGAGCAGTTCTTC. Protein product: CASSPTSGSYNEQFF.

The gene calls are TRBV7-2 and TRBJ1-1; possible D gene TRBD1, 6 bases. The germline CDR1 and CDR2 sequences are SGHTA and FQGNSA. The CDR3 spans 14 residues. V gave up 3 bases and J gave up 1 base, with 9 bases separating them. In nucleotides, the CDR3 is TGTGCCAGCAGCTTTGGGGGGGCGAACACTGAAGCTTTCTTT. Protein product: CASSFGGANTEAFF.

This sequence joins TRBV2 and TRBJ2-7, with a possible D match to TRBD1 (5 bases). CDR3 size: 13 residues. V lost 3 bases and J 2 bases, leaving 8 bases between the germline ends. Germline V gene lookup returns CDR1 SNHLY and CDR2 FYNNEI. This chain's CDR3 is CASSDQGTYEQYF. CDR3 DNA sequence: TGTGCCAGCAGTGACCAGGGTACCTACGAGCAGTACTTC.

This clone was seen only once. This chain joins TRBV9 and TRBJ2-5, with 7 nucleotides matching TRBD2. The J segment lost 1 base and the V segment lost 4 bases, leaving 7 bases of the junction unmatched. From germline, CDR1 is SGDLS and CDR2 YYNGEE. The CDR3 totals 15 residues. In DNA form, the CDR3 reads TGTGCCAGCAGCTCCACCGGGACTACCCAAGAGACCCAGTACTTC. Its translation is CASSSTGTTQETQYF.

The chain is built from TRBV5-1 and TRBJ2-1, with TRBD2 as a possible D gene (6 bases). Per the germline V gene, CDR1 is SGHRS and CDR2 is YFSETQ. Trimming removed 0 bases from V and 3 bases from J, with 7 bases in between. The CDR3 sequence is 14 residues long. CDR3 DNA: TGCGCCAGCAGCTTGGAGCGGGTCTACAATGAGCAGTTCTTC. It yields the protein CASSLERVYNEQFF. Based on the CDR3 plus reference TRBV5-1 and TRBJ2-1, the full variable domain is KAGVTQTPRYLIKTRGQQVTLSCSPISGHRSVSWYQQTPGQGLQFLFEYFSETQRNKGNFPGRFSGRQFSNSRSEMNVSTLELGDSALYLCASSLERVYNEQFFGPGTRLTVL.

This chain uses TRBV28 with TRBJ1-5; 7 bases are shared with TRBD1. This CDR3 comprises 13 residues. Unmatched junction bases numbered 10, after V lost 8 bases and J lost 9 bases. Germline CDR1 MDHEN, CDR2 SYDVKM. In DNA, the CDR3 is TGTGCCAGCGGGGGACAGACACCTCCGCCCCAGCATTTT. Protein sequence: CASGGQTPPPQHF.